This is a list of T cell receptor beta chains from one sample in a study of T cell responses to AZD1222 COVID-19 vaccine. Profiling relied on immunoSEQ multiplex PCR, and the TCRdb table lists in-frame clones only, not all of them. The profile covers 150,000 to 200,000 clones, with 94% appearing a single time and 7.5% to 9.5% taken by the ten largest. The material sequenced was peripheral blood, taken on day 0 of AZD1222 vaccination. The source of these receptors is an adult in good health. Both conserved end residues are part of each CDR3. The D gene is left open where the match is weak. The size entry is marked missing in some rows and otherwise reads once, few, many or a size class.

V gene,J gene,clone size,D gene,CDR3 DNA,CDR3 protein
TRBV11-2,TRBJ1-2,-,TRBD1,TGTGCCAGCAGCTTAGTAAGGGACAGGCCGAGCTATGGCTACACCTTC,CASSLVRDRPSYGYTF
TRBV7-2,TRBJ1-5,-,TRBD1,TGTGCCAGCAGCTGGGGACAGGGGGTCAATCAGCCCCAGCATTTT,CASSWGQGVNQPQHF
TRBV28,TRBJ2-2,-,-,TGTGCCAGCAGTTTATGGTACAGTTGGCAAAACACCGGGGAGCTGTTTTTT,CASSLWYSWQNTGELFF
TRBV21-1,TRBJ1-5,-,-,TGTGCCAGCAGGAGCGGGGGCCTTTCCTGGCCCCAGCATTTT,CASRSGGLSWPQHF
TRBV5-4,TRBJ1-2,-,-,TGTGCCAGCAGCATTCGGACAGCAGCTAACTATGGCTACACCTTC,CASSIRTAANYGYTF
TRBV7-9,TRBJ1-5,-,-,TGTGCCAGCAGCCCCTTTGACAGCTCCAATCAGCCCCAGCATTTT,CASSPFDSSNQPQHF
TRBV19,TRBJ2-1,once,TRBD2,TGTGCCAGTAGACATAGCGGGGTCAATGAGCAGTTCTTC,CASRHSGVNEQFF
TRBV29-1,TRBJ2-5,-,-,TGCAGCGTAGGTGGACTACCTCCGCAAGAGACCCAGTACTTC,CSVGGLPPQETQYF
TRBV19,TRBJ1-3,-,TRBD1,TGTGCCAGTGGGGACAGGGCTGGAAACACCATATATTTT,CASGDRAGNTIYF
TRBV28,TRBJ2-1,-,-,TGTGCCAGCAGTTTTAGGCGGGACTCCTACAATGAGCAGTTCTTC,CASSFRRDSYNEQFF
TRBV6-5,TRBJ1-1,-,TRBD1,TGTGCCAGCAGCCCGCGGGGACAGGGGAAATCGACAGCTTTCTTT,CASSPRGQGKSTAFF
TRBV5-4,TRBJ1-1,-,TRBD1,TGTGCCAGCAGCTTCGCACAGGGGGGTATCGGGGCTGAAGCTTTCTTT,CASSFAQGGIGAEAFF
TRBV4-1,TRBJ2-7,-,-,TGCGCCAGCAGTCTTGACAGAATGCGCTCCTACGAGCAGTACTTC,CASSLDRMRSYEQYF
TRBV2,TRBJ1-5,-,TRBD1,TGTGCCAGCTTACGGACAGGGGAAAGCAATCAGCCCCAGCATTTT,CASLRTGESNQPQHF
TRBV6-4,TRBJ1-1,-,-,TGTGCCAGCAGGACCAATGTTGGGGGGCGGAGTGAAGCTTTCTTT,CASRTNVGGRSEAFF
TRBV28,TRBJ1-2,-,-,TGTGCCAGCAGCCCCTATGGGTCTGGCTATGGCTACACCTTC,CASSPYGSGYGYTF
TRBV27,TRBJ1-6,-,-,TGTGCCAGCAGTTTACAAGTATCCTATAATTCACCCCTCCACTTT,CASSLQVSYNSPLHF
TRBV28,TRBJ2-2,-,TRBD2,TGTGCCAGCAGGGGCCAACTAGCGACCGGGGAGCTGTTTTTT,CASRGQLATGELFF
TRBV27,TRBJ1-2,-,TRBD1,TGTGCCAGCAGTTTTGGGACAGGGGGAGCTGGCTACACCTTC,CASSFGTGGAGYTF
TRBV6-5,TRBJ1-2,-,TRBD1,TGTGCCAGCAGTCCCGGGACAGGGGTCTATGGCTACACCTTC,CASSPGTGVYGYTF
TRBV30,TRBJ1-1,-,-,TGTGCCTGGAGTGTACGCACTGGGGTCTCGGGGAGGAACACTGAAGCTTTCTTT,CAWSVRTGVSGRNTEAFF
TRBV19,TRBJ2-1,-,-,TGTGCCAGTAGTATAGCCCACAGTAACAACAATGAGCAGTTCTTC,CASSIAHSNNNEQFF
TRBV6-5,TRBJ2-1,-,-,TGTGCCAGCAGTTACACTAGGACTTCCAATGAGCAGTTCTTC,CASSYTRTSNEQFF
TRBV18,TRBJ2-1,-,-,TGTGCCAGCTCCCCTCGGGGTTCCGATGAGCAGTTCTTC,CASSPRGSDEQFF
TRBV28,TRBJ1-3,once,-,TGTGCCAGCAGTTTGAGGGCCCCCAGGAAGGGACCTGGAAACACCATATATTTT,CASSLRAPRKGPGNTIYF